Each of the 27 T cell receptor beta chains below was sequenced from the same sample in a study of T cell responses to AZD1222 COVID-19 vaccine. Some clones are missing from TCRdb's copy, which holds only in-frame ones; the method was immunoSEQ multiplex PCR. The table records around 91,000 clones, 88% of them present only once. Material: peripheral blood, obtained on day 0 of AZD1222 vaccination. The receptors stem from an adult in good health.

The V gene is TRBV7-8, the J gene TRBJ2-7; TRBD2 might be the D (6 bases). V was clipped by 4 bases and J by 3 bases, with 13 bases between them. CDR1 and CDR2 from the germline V gene are SGHVS and FQNEAQ. This CDR3 has 14 residues. The CDR3 spells CASSYRRDLYEQYF. The CDR3 DNA reads TGTGCCAGCAGCTACCGGAGGGACCTCTACGAGCAGTACTTC.

V usage is TRBV7-9 and J usage is TRBJ1-5; D not certain. Trimming took 1 base from V and 0 from J, leaving 13 bases between them. Germline lookup yields CDR1 SEHNR and CDR2 FQNEAQ (reference sequence). The CDR3 is made up of 17 amino acids. CDR3 residues: CASSLVRAGLSNQPQHF. Written as DNA, the CDR3 is TGTGCCAGCAGCTTAGTGAGGGCAGGCCTTAGCAATCAGCCCCAGCATTTT.

The chain employs TRBV7-6 and TRBJ2-5, with 8 bases that match TRBD1. The CDR3 is 15 amino acids. Germline assignment: CDR1 SGHVS and CDR2 FNYEAQ. V was pared by 5 bases and J by 2 bases, with 7 bases of the junction left unmatched. The CDR3 sequence: CASSPRTGQQETQYF. The CDR3 DNA reads as TGTGCCAGCAGCCCACGGACAGGGCAACAAGAGACCCAGTACTTC.

This clone was detected a few times. DNA for the CDR3: TGCAGCGTTGAAGAGGGAGCATCTCTTGAAGCTTTCTTT. Translating gives CSVEEGASLEAFF. The V call is TRBV29-1, the J call TRBJ1-1, with D unclear. Trimming stripped 0 bases from V and 7 bases from J, with 12 bases between. The CDR3 spans 13 residues. Germline lookup yields CDR1 SQVTM and CDR2 ANQGSEA. Together with reference TRBV29-1 and TRBJ1-1, the CDR3 gives the full variable domain: SAVISQKPSRDICQRGTSLTIQCQVDSQVTMMFWYRQQPGQSLTLIATANQGSEATYESGFVIDKFPISRPNLTFSTLTVSNMSPEDSSIYLCSVEEGASLEAFFGQGTRLTVV.

V and J are TRBV5-1 and TRBJ1-1; D gene unclear. Germline V gene data show CDR1 as SGHRS and CDR2 as YFSETQ. Trimming took off 4 bases at V and 1 base at J, with 8 bases between the two ends. CDR3 length equals 13 residues. CDR3: CASSPEGNTEAFF. The CDR3 DNA follows: TGCGCCAGCAGCCCCGAAGGGAACACTGAAGCTTTCTTT.

This sequence joins TRBV18 and TRBJ1-1; TRBD1 might be the D (5 bases). CDR3 length equals 14 residues. The germline gives CDR1 KGHSH, CDR2 LQKENI. Deletions cut 8 bases from V and 4 bases from J, with 17 bases between. The CDR3 region has the DNA TGTGCCAGCCTCCCCACCGGGGCAAGCACTGAAGCTTTCTTT. This sequence encodes CASLPTGASTEAFF.

This clone came up once. This chain uses TRBV14 with TRBJ2-1; D gene uncertain. The CDR3 consists of 12 residues. The germline V gene encodes CDR1 SGHDN and CDR2 FVKESK. Between the trimmed V and J ends, which lost 1 base and 6 bases, there was a span of 4 bases. This CDR3 is CASSQGRNEQFF. CDR3 bases: TGTGCCAGCAGCCAAGGGCGCAATGAGCAGTTCTTC. The full variable domain, with the rest looked up from reference TRBV14 and TRBJ2-1, is EAGVTQFPSHSVIEKGQTVTLRCDPISGHDNLYWYRRVMGKEIKFLLHFVKESKQDESGMPNNRFLAERTGGTYSTLKVQPAELEDSGVYFCASSQGRNEQFFGPGTRLTVL.

The V call is TRBV4-3, the J call TRBJ1-4; D uncertain. Looked up from germline, CDR1 is LGHNA and CDR2 is YSLEER. The V end was cut by 0 bases, the J end by 2 bases, with 7 bases between. The CDR3 has 15 residues. In nucleotides, the CDR3 is TGCGCCAGCAGCCAAGATGGAAGGACTAATGAAAAACTGTTTTTT. It translates to CASSQDGRTNEKLFF.

The chain recombines TRBV6-5 with TRBJ2-3; a possible D gene is TRBD2 (5 bases). Germline values: CDR1 MNHEY, CDR2 SVGAGI. The CDR3 has 14 amino acids. The ends were cut back, 7 bases at V and 2 bases at J, with 13 bases in the middle. Written as DNA, the CDR3 is TGTGCCAGCACCGAACAGCGGAACACAGATACGCAGTATTTT. It encodes CASTEQRNTDTQYF.

The CDR3 region has the DNA TGCGCCAGCAGCCAAGATTATACGGGGGGCCTTAACTATGGCTACACCTTC. Amino acids: CASSQDYTGGLNYGYTF. The chain is built from TRBV4-3 and TRBJ1-2; D possibly corresponds to TRBD1 (6 bases). Germline values: CDR1 LGHNA, CDR2 YSLEER. With 0 bases removed from V and 1 base from J, the gap between germline ends came to 15 bases. The CDR3 totals 17 residues.

The sample holds a few counts of this clone. The V gene is TRBV18, the J gene TRBJ2-7; possible D gene TRBD2, 5 bases. V shed 3 bases and J shed 4 bases, with 13 bases lying between them. In germline, CDR1 is KGHSH, CDR2 LQKENI. The CDR3 totals 14 residues. CDR3 in amino acids: CASSPRAPGYEQYF. The CDR3 DNA is TGTGCCAGCTCACCGAGGGCCCCGGGGTACGAGCAGTACTTC.

The gene calls are TRBV29-1 and TRBJ2-3; 8 nucleotides match TRBD2. The CDR3 extends over 14 amino acids. Germline lookup yields CDR1 SQVTM and CDR2 ANQGSEA. Trimming cost V 8 bases and J 0 bases; bases outside gene matches: 7. CDR3 sequence: CSTEAGESTDTQYF. The CDR3 DNA is TGCAGCACCGAAGCGGGGGAAAGCACAGATACGCAGTATTTT.

The V call is TRBV6-1, the J call TRBJ2-1, with 9 positions matching TRBD1. The CDR3 extends over 17 amino acids. Germline CDR1 is MNHNS and CDR2 is SASEGT. Losses at the gene ends were 4 bases for V and 4 bases for J; bases not matched to a gene: 11. In DNA, the CDR3 is TGTGCCAGCAGTGGGACCCTTCGGGACAGGGCTTACAATGAGCAGTTCTTC. The encoded protein is CASSGTLRDRAYNEQFF.

This chain joins TRBV7-3 and TRBJ1-1; TRBD1 aligns across 7 bases. The CDR3 is 14 residues long. Germline V CDR1 and CDR2: SGHTA, FQGTGA. Trimming removed 1 base from V and 8 bases from J; junction bases left unmatched: 7. CDR3 in DNA: TGTGCCAGCAGCTTAAATCCGGGGGGACAGGAAGCTTTCTTT. This encodes CASSLNPGGQEAFF.

The chain has TRBV18 and TRBJ2-1; TRBD2 aligns across 10 bases. Losses at the gene ends were 5 bases for V and 0 bases for J; bases not matched to a gene: 10. Per germline, CDR1 KGHSH and CDR2 LQKENI. The CDR3 loop spans 18 amino acids. The DNA for the CDR3 is TGTGCCAGCTCAAATCTAGCGGGGGCGACGAGCTCCTACAATGAGCAGTTCTTC. Amino acid sequence: CASSNLAGATSSYNEQFF. The whole variable domain, filled in from reference TRBV18 and TRBJ2-1, reads NAGVMQNPRHLVRRRGQEARLRCSPMKGHSHVYWYRQLPEEGLKFMVYLQKENIIDESGMPKERFSAEFPKEGPSILRIQQVVRGDSAAYFCASSNLAGATSSYNEQFFGPGTRLTVL.

The rearrangement uses TRBV18 and TRBJ1-1; TRBD1 aligns across 7 bases. CDR1 and CDR2 from the germline V gene are KGHSH and LQKENI. Trimming removed 3 bases from V and 6 bases from J; junction bases left unmatched: 10. This CDR3 comprises 15 residues. The CDR3 bases are TGTGCCAGCTCACCGATTACAGGGGAGATGGCTGAAGCTTTCTTT. Amino acids: CASSPITGEMAEAFF.

This clone was seen a few times. The rearrangement uses TRBV6-2 or TRBV6-3 and TRBJ2-7; D is uncertain. The CDR3 sequence is 14 residues long. The V gene's germline CDR1 is MNHEY and CDR2 SVGEGT. Trimming removed 5 bases at V and 3 bases at J, with 14 bases between. The CDR3 reads CASSVYSRNYEQYF. The CDR3 DNA sequence: TGTGCCAGCAGTGTCTATAGCCGGAACTACGAGCAGTACTTC.

This clone was counted a few times. The V and J genes are TRBV27 and TRBJ1-1; D might be TRBD1 (6 bases). CDR3 length equals 14 residues. Germline CDR1 and CDR2: MNHEY and SMNVEV (reference sequence). Trimming took off 3 bases at V and 8 bases at J, with 16 bases between the two ends. CDR3 sequence: CASSLGGRVVEAFF. The DNA of the CDR3 is TGTGCCAGCAGTTTGGGGGGGCGCGTCGTCGAAGCTTTCTTT.

This sequence joins TRBV12-3 or TRBV12-4 and TRBJ1-4; D unclear. The CDR3 extends over 11 amino acids. The V gene lost 8 bases and the J gene lost 6 bases, with 7 bases spanning the gap. CDR3 nucleotide sequence: TGTGCCAGCTCGGAATATGAAAAACTGTTTTTT. Its protein is CASSEYEKLFF.

The chain links TRBV7-9 to TRBJ1-5, with TRBD1 identical over 8 bases. V gave up 6 bases and J gave up 6 bases; unmatched junction bases: 10. Germline V gene data show CDR1 as SEHNR and CDR2 as FQNEAQ (reference sequence). The CDR3 loop spans 15 amino acids. The CDR3 DNA follows: TGTGCCAGCAGTTTCCAAGGACAGGGTTCTCAGCCCCAGCATTTT. Translated, it gives CASSFQGQGSQPQHF.

This clone was detected a few times. The rearrangement uses TRBV19 and TRBJ2-1; 12 bases match TRBD2. There are 15 residues in the CDR3. Germline CDR1 reads LNHDA; CDR2 reads SQIVND (reference sequence). V was clipped by 5 bases and J by 3 bases; unmatched bases: 2. This CDR3 reads CASSRTSGDYNEQFF. In nucleotides, the CDR3 is TGTGCCAGTAGTCGGACTAGCGGGGACTACAATGAGCAGTTCTTC.

The CDR3 DNA sequence: TGTGCCAGCAGCTTAGGCCAGGCGAACACTGAAGCTTTCTTT. This sequence encodes CASSLGQANTEAFF. The chain is built from TRBV7-2 and TRBJ1-1; D gene uncertain. The ends were cut back, 1 base at V and 1 base at J, with 7 bases in the middle. This CDR3 has 14 amino acids. The germline CDR1 and CDR2 sequences are SGHTA and FQGNSA.

The chain combines TRBV6-5 with TRBJ1-2, with no clear D. This CDR3 comprises 15 residues. V shed 0 bases and J shed 8 bases, with 16 bases lying between them. The germline gives CDR1 MNHEY, CDR2 SVGAGI. CDR3 in amino acids: CASSYSLVLPVGYTF. The CDR3 DNA is TGTGCCAGCAGTTACTCTTTAGTACTCCCGGTCGGCTACACCTTC.

This clone was counted a single time. V and J are TRBV19 and TRBJ1-2, with 7 bases fitting TRBD1. The trim removed 5 bases at V and 5 bases at J, leaving 8 bases unmatched. The germline gives CDR1 LNHDA, CDR2 SQIVND (reference sequence). The length of the CDR3 is 14 residues. The CDR3 loop is CASSPTGFGYGYTF. CDR3 coding DNA: TGTGCCAGTAGTCCGACAGGGTTTGGGTATGGCTACACCTTC.

The gene calls are TRBV5-6 and TRBJ2-3; D unresolved. The CDR3 runs 14 residues. Germline CDR1 and CDR2: SGHDT and YYEEEE. Trimming removed 3 bases at V and 4 bases at J, with 12 bases between. The CDR3, as DNA: TGTGCCAGCAGCTCCACCTACTGGGCAGATACGCAGTATTTT. Its translation: CASSSTYWADTQYF. Complete variable domain (other parts from reference TRBV5-6 and TRBJ2-3): DAGVTQSPTHLIKTRGQQVTLRCSPKSGHDTVSWYQQALGQGPQFIFQYYEEEERQRGNFPDRFSGHQFPNYSSELNVNALLLGDSALYLCASSSTYWADTQYFGPGTRLTVL.

V usage is TRBV28 and J usage is TRBJ2-7; unclear D gene. CDR3 length equals 13 residues. Germline-derived CDR1 and CDR2 are MDHEN and SYDVKM. The V end was cut by 3 bases, the J end by 0 bases, with 6 bases between. The CDR3 nucleotides read TGTGCCAGCAGTTTCGGCGGCTCCTACGAGCAGTACTTC. It codes for CASSFGGSYEQYF.

This clone was seen a handful of times. The rearrangement joins TRBV12-3 or TRBV12-4 to TRBJ1-6, with D perhaps matching TRBD1 (6 bases). This CDR3 has 13 amino acids. Trimming left V 6 bases short and J 7 bases short, with 10 bases between. CDR3 in DNA: TGTGCCAGCAGGCCAACAGGGAATTCACCCCTCCACTTT. Translation: CASRPTGNSPLHF.